Presented here are 13 T cell receptor beta chains from one specimen sequenced in a study of long-term antiretroviral therapy in people with HIV. Version v3.0 of the immunoSEQ assay was performed at survey level. TCRdb's copy holds only in-frame clones and misses some; the assay was immunoSEQ multiplex PCR. Of 22,000 or so clones in the sample, approximately 80% are singletons; the top ten hold about 4.5%. The sample here was unsorted PBMCs, taken less than 6 years after starting antiretroviral therapy. These receptors originate from a man in his thirties or forties with HIV.

This chain links TRBV4-1 with TRBJ2-7; the match to TRBD2 covers 7 bases. Looked up from germline, CDR1 is MGHRA and CDR2 is YSYEKL. The V segment lost 1 base and the J segment 6 bases; nucleotides outside the gene matches: 6. The CDR3 spans 14 residues. Here the CDR3 reads CASSQGEGPSEQYF. The CDR3 nucleotides read TGCGCCAGCAGCCAAGGGGAGGGCCCCTCCGAGCAGTACTTC.

The CDR3 region is CASSEQGATEAFF. The CDR3 coding sequence is TGTGCCAGCAGTGAGCAGGGAGCCACTGAAGCTTTCTTT. The chain uses TRBV6-1 and TRBJ1-1; a weak D match, TRBD1 (5 bases). Looked up from germline, CDR1 is MNHNS and CDR2 is SASEGT. The germline V and J ends were trimmed by 3 bases and 4 bases, with 9 bases remaining between them. This CDR3 contains 13 residues.

V and J are TRBV6-1 and TRBJ1-2; D is uncertain. The CDR3 is 14 residues long. The germline V gene encodes CDR1 MNHNS and CDR2 SASEGT. Deletions cut 1 base from V and 3 bases from J, with 9 bases between. CDR3 amino acids: CASSEVEVYYGYTF. The CDR3, as DNA: TGTGCCAGCAGTGAAGTGGAGGTGTACTATGGCTACACCTTC.

The chain is built from TRBV30 and TRBJ1-2; unclear D gene. Germline V lookup: CDR1 GTSNPN, CDR2 SVGIG (reference sequence). The CDR3 is 12 residues long. V was trimmed by 0 bases and J by 8 bases, leaving 10 bases between them. The CDR3 loop is CAWSVNHQGYTF. Here the CDR3 DNA reads TGTGCCTGGAGTGTTAACCACCAGGGCTACACCTTC.

The chain is built from TRBV9 and TRBJ2-2, with TRBD2 matching 12 bases. The V gene end was trimmed by 3 bases and the J gene end by 5 bases; junction bases not matched to a gene: 5. Germline V gene sequence: CDR1 SGDLS, CDR2 YYNGEE. The CDR3 is 16 residues long. DNA for the CDR3: TGTGCCAGCAGCGCCCTAGCGGGAGGGAGAACCGGGGAGCTGTTTTTT. Its translation: CASSALAGGRTGELFF.

V and J are TRBV4-3 and TRBJ2-7, with TRBD2 identical over 11 bases. Trimming cost V 2 bases and J 4 bases; bases outside gene matches: 4. The CDR3 totals 15 residues. Looked up from germline, CDR1 is LGHNA and CDR2 is YSLEER. CDR3 sequence (DNA): TGCGCCAGCAGCCAAACGACTAGCGGGACATACGAGCAGTACTTC. Its protein product is CASSQTTSGTYEQYF.

The rearrangement links TRBV7-3 to TRBJ2-1; TRBD2 agrees at 7 bases. This CDR3 spans 15 amino acids. CDR1 is SGHTA and CDR2 is FQGTGA in the germline V gene. V trimming: 5 bases; J trimming: 9 bases; junction bases outside the gene matches: 13. CDR3 amino acids: CASSPPRTSITEQFF. CDR3 nucleotide sequence: TGTGCCAGCAGCCCCCCCCGGACTAGTATTACTGAGCAGTTCTTC.

The V call is TRBV19, the J call TRBJ2-7; TRBD2 aligns across 9 bases. Per the germline V gene, CDR1 is LNHDA and CDR2 is SQIVND (reference sequence). The V and J ends lost 1 base and 5 bases, in that order; junction bases with no gene match: 12. The CDR3 consists of 17 residues. The CDR3 region has the DNA TGTGCCAGTAGTATAGGTCTAGCGGGGAGCTCCAGCGACGAGCAGTACTTC. Translated: CASSIGLAGSSSDEQYF.

This clone was detected only once. This chain joins TRBV10-3 and TRBJ2-1; D not certain. The CDR3 runs 13 residues. V lost 5 bases and J 8 bases, leaving 13 bases between the germline ends. The germline gives CDR1 ENHRY, CDR2 SYGVKD. The DNA of the CDR3 is TGTGCCATCAGTCCAGGATACCCCGATGAGCAGTTCTTC. Amino acid sequence: CAISPGYPDEQFF.

Notes on this clone: An end of the junction does not agree with germline; a read error may underlie this. This chain uses TRBV19 with TRBJ2-3, with unresolved D. Germline V gene sequence: CDR1 LNHDA, CDR2 SQIVND (reference sequence). The CDR3 totals 14 residues. CDR3 coding DNA: TGTGCCAGTAGTATAGTAATTAGCACGGATACGCAGTATTTT. This gives the protein CASSIVISTDTQYF.

This clone was recorded once. The rearrangement joins TRBV5-6 to TRBJ1-1, with D perhaps matching TRBD1 (6 bases). The V end was cut by 1 base, the J end by 4 bases, with 17 bases between. This CDR3 has 16 residues. The germline V gene encodes CDR1 SGHDT and CDR2 YYEEEE. The CDR3 sequence is CASSLQYLGASTEAFF. The CDR3 region has the DNA TGTGCCAGCAGCTTGCAATATCTGGGGGCGAGCACTGAAGCTTTCTTT.

The V call is TRBV6-6, the J call TRBJ1-2; D perhaps matches TRBD1 (6 bases). The CDR3 is made up of 14 amino acids. Germline V gene lookup returns CDR1 MNHNY and CDR2 SVGAGI (reference sequence). Deletions cut 2 bases from V and 4 bases from J, with 11 bases between. The CDR3 here is CASSYTGQGYGYTF. CDR3 in DNA: TGTGCCAGCAGTTACACAGGGCAGGGCTATGGCTACACCTTC.

This chain joins TRBV28 and TRBJ1-1, with 7 bases identical to TRBD1. Germline lookup yields CDR1 MDHEN and CDR2 SYDVKM. Unmatched junction bases numbered 4, after V lost 6 bases and J lost 0 bases. CDR3 length: 14 amino acids. The CDR3 region has the DNA TGTGCCAGCAGACGGGACAGAATGAACACTGAAGCTTTCTTT. Translated, it gives CASRRDRMNTEAFF.